These 14 T cell receptor beta chains originate from one sample sequenced in a study of cytomegalovirus exposure and HLA in healthy donors (dated by TCRdb to about 2017). The library was produced with the immunoSEQ multiplex PCR assay. TCRdb limited this immuneACCESS table to in-frame rearrangements with V and J called. A share of clones is missing; checked studies link under half to unresolved V genes, and the rest is unexplained. Here the sample has fewer than 200,000 clones; roughly 85% occur a single time. The ten largest clones add up to approximately 15% of the sample. The sample taken for sequencing was PBMCs. Receptors were obtained from a man aged 18 to 35 in good health and CMV-seropositive.

The CDR3 here is CASNWGTATDTQYF. CDR3 DNA: TGTGCCAGCAACTGGGGGACAGCAACAGATACGCAGTATTTT. The V gene is TRBV28, the J gene TRBJ2-3, with 7 bases lining up with TRBD1. V was clipped by 7 bases and J by 3 bases; unmatched bases: 7. From germline, CDR1 is MDHEN and CDR2 SYDVKM. This CDR3 has 14 amino acids. The entire variable domain, with the rest obtained from reference TRBV28 and TRBJ2-3, is as follows: DVKVTQSSRYLVKRTGEKVFLECVQDMDHENMFWYRQDPGLGLRLIYFSYDVKMKEKGDIPEGYSVSREKKERFSLILESASTNQTSMYLCASNWGTATDTQYFGPGTRLTVL.

The chain combines TRBV5-1 with TRBJ2-3, with 8 bases identical to TRBD1. Per the germline V gene, CDR1 is SGHRS and CDR2 is YFSETQ. Trimming at V came to 4 bases and at J to 1 base, leaving 2 bases not matched to a gene. The CDR3 consists of 14 residues. In DNA form, the CDR3 reads TGCGCCAGCAGCCAGACAGGGGGCACAGATACGCAGTATTTT. Protein sequence: CASSQTGGTDTQYF.

The chain is built from TRBV7-7 and TRBJ2-2, with 11 positions matching TRBD2. This CDR3 region has 15 residues. With V trimmed by 5 bases and J by 5 bases, 4 bases remained unmatched. Germline lookup yields CDR1 SSHAT and CDR2 FNYEAQ (reference sequence). The CDR3 coding sequence is TGTGCCAGCAGCACGACTAGCGGGGCTACCGGGGAGCTGTTTTTT. This gives the protein CASSTTSGATGELFF.

The CDR3 protein is CASSLLGEAPEAFF. As DNA, the CDR3 is TGTGCCAGCAGCTTATTGGGGGAGGCTCCTGAAGCTTTCTTT. The chain employs TRBV5-8 and TRBJ1-1, with a weak D call TRBD1 (5 bases). Trimming removed 2 bases at V and 6 bases at J, with 14 bases between. This CDR3 spans 14 amino acids. Germline-derived CDR1 and CDR2 are SGHTS and YDEGEE.

The V gene is TRBV27, the J gene TRBJ2-7, with D possibly TRBD1 on 6 matching bases. V was clipped by 2 bases and J by 6 bases, with 14 bases between them. The CDR3 runs 14 residues. Germline lookup yields CDR1 MNHEY and CDR2 SMNVEV (reference sequence). The CDR3 loop reads CASSLQGRTGEQYF. In DNA form, the CDR3 reads TGTGCCAGCAGTTTACAGGGGCGCACGGGCGAGCAGTACTTC.

This chain connects TRBV28 to TRBJ1-1, with D uncertain. Between the trimmed V and J ends, which lost 4 bases and 5 bases, there was a span of 14 bases. The CDR3 consists of 14 residues. Germline CDR1 reads MDHEN; CDR2 reads SYDVKM. The CDR3: CASSSTPRGTEAFF. The CDR3 DNA is TGTGCCAGCAGTTCCACACCCCGAGGGACTGAAGCTTTCTTT.

The chain couples TRBV6-5 to TRBJ2-1, with TRBD2 identical over 11 bases. V was clipped by 6 bases and J by 3 bases; unmatched bases: 4. The V gene's germline CDR1 is MNHEY and CDR2 SVGAGI. This CDR3 spans 15 amino acids. In DNA, the CDR3 is TGTGCCAGCAGATTACTAGCGGGGGTCTACAATGAGCAGTTCTTC. Residues: CASRLLAGVYNEQFF.

This clone was seen a single time. The rearrangement joins TRBV30 to TRBJ2-7; TRBD2 matches 7 bases. V lost 5 bases, J lost 0 bases, and 7 bases stayed unmatched. This CDR3 spans 14 amino acids. Germline V gives CDR1 GTSNPN, CDR2 SVGIG (reference sequence). The CDR3 DNA reads TGTGCCTGGGGCGGGAGAGGGGTCTCCTACGAGCAGTACTTC. Translating gives CAWGGRGVSYEQYF.

V usage is TRBV25-1 and J usage is TRBJ1-2; D is unresolved. With 5 bases removed from V and 4 bases from J, the gap between germline ends came to 20 bases. Germline CDR1 is MGHDK and CDR2 is SYGVNS. The CDR3 has 16 amino acids. The CDR3, as DNA: TGTGCCAGCAGTCTAAAGACCCCGAAAGAGGTCTATGGCTACACCTTC. Amino acid sequence: CASSLKTPKEVYGYTF.

The rearrangement uses TRBV6-6 and TRBJ1-2; D is ambiguous. Trimming took 5 bases from V and 1 from J, leaving 11 bases between them. The CDR3 is 14 residues long. Germline lookup yields CDR1 MNHNY and CDR2 SVGAGI (reference sequence). CDR3 region: CASSDGLSNYGYTF. CDR3 in DNA: TGTGCCAGCAGTGACGGACTGAGTAACTATGGCTACACCTTC.

The chain has TRBV28 and TRBJ1-2, with D unresolved. V lost 2 bases and J lost 7, with 11 bases in between. Per germline, CDR1 MDHEN and CDR2 SYDVKM. This CDR3 region has 13 residues. The CDR3 nucleotides read TGTGCCAGCAGTTTAGGGCGCCCCGGTGGCTACACCTTC. It yields the protein CASSLGRPGGYTF.

The chain carries TRBV5-1 and TRBJ1-4; D is uncertain. V shed 0 bases and J shed 8 bases, with 14 bases lying between them. The CDR3 length is 15 residues. The germline V gene encodes CDR1 SGHRS and CDR2 YFSETQ. This CDR3 reads CASSLDGDRGEKLFF. Here the CDR3 DNA reads TGCGCCAGCAGCTTGGACGGTGATAGAGGCGAAAAACTGTTTTTT. Full variable domain (outside the CDR3, taken from reference TRBV5-1 and TRBJ1-4): KAGVTQTPRYLIKTRGQQVTLSCSPISGHRSVSWYQQTPGQGLQFLFEYFSETQRNKGNFPGRFSGRQFSNSRSEMNVSTLELGDSALYLCASSLDGDRGEKLFFGSGTQLSVL.

The genes are TRBV7-9 and TRBJ1-2; tentative D call: TRBD1 (5 bases). V was shortened by 6 bases and J by 8 bases, with 16 bases between the two germline ends. Germline-derived CDR1 and CDR2 are SEHNR and FQNEAQ (reference sequence). CDR3 size: 13 residues. Here the CDR3 reads CASSLGGGKGYTF. The CDR3 nucleotides read TGTGCCAGCAGTCTCGGGGGAGGGAAGGGCTACACCTTC. Based on the CDR3 plus reference TRBV7-9 and TRBJ1-2, the full variable domain is DTGVSQNPRHKITKRGQNVTFRCDPISEHNRLYWYRQTLGQGPEFLTYFQNEAQLEKSRLLSDRFSAERPKGSFSTLEIQRTEQGDSAMYLCASSLGGGKGYTFGSGTRLTVV.

The rearrangement uses TRBV11-3 and TRBJ1-1; the D is unclear. This CDR3 has 13 residues. Trimming removed 1 base from V and 1 base from J, with 4 bases in between. Germline V gene data show CDR1 as SGHNT and CDR2 as YENEEA. The CDR3 DNA reads as TGTGCCAGCAGCTTAGGGAGGAACACTGAAGCTTTCTTT. This codes for CASSLGRNTEAFF.